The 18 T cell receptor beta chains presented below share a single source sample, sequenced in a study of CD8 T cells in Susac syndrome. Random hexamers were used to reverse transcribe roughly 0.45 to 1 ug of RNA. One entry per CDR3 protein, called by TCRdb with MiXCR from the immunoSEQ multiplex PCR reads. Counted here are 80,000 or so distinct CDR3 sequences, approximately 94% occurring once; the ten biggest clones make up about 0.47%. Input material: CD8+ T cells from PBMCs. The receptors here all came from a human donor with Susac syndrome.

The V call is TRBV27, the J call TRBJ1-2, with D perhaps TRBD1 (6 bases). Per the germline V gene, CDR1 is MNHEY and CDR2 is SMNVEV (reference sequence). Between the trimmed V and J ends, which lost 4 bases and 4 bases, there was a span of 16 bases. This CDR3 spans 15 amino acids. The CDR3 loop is CASSWGRRDIYGYTF. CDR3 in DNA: TGTGCCAGCAGTTGGGGGAGAAGGGACATCTATGGCTACACCTTC.

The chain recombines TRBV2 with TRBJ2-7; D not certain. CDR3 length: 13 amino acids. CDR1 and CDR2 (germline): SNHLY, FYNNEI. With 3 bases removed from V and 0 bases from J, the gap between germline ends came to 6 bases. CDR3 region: CASSDYNSYEQYF. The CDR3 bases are TGTGCCAGCAGTGACTACAACTCCTACGAGCAGTACTTC.

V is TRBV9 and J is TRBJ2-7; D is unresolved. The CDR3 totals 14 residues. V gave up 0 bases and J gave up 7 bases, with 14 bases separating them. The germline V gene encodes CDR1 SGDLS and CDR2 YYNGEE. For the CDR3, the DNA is TGTGCCAGCAGCGTAGAGAGAGACACACATGAGCAGTACTTC. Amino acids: CASSVERDTHEQYF.

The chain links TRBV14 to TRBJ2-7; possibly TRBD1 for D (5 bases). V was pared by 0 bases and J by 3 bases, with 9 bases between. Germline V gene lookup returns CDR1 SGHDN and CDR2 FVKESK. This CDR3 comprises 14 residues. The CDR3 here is CASSQDGHLYEQYF. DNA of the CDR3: TGTGCCAGCAGCCAAGACGGACACCTCTACGAGCAGTACTTC.

CDR3 DNA sequence: TGCGCCAGCAGCCAAGTCGGGACAGGGGGCTACGAGCAGTACTTC. Encoded protein: CASSQVGTGGYEQYF. The chain uses TRBV4-1 and TRBJ2-7; 11 bases are shared with TRBD1. The CDR3 is made up of 15 amino acids. Germline CDR1 is MGHRA and CDR2 is YSYEKL. Trimming cost V 1 base and J 3 bases; bases outside gene matches: 2.

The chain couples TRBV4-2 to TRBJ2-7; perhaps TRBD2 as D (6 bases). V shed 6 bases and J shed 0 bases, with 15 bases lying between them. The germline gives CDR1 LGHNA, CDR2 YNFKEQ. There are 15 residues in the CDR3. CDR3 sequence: CASRRREVSSYEQYF. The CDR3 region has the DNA TGTGCCAGCAGAAGGAGGGAGGTCTCCTCCTACGAGCAGTACTTC.

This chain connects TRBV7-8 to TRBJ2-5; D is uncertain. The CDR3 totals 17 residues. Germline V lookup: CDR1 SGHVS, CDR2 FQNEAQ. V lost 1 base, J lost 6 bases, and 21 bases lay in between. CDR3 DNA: TGTGCCAGCAGCTTAGACGGAGAAGGGCACGTACGGCAGACCCAGTACTTC. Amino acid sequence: CASSLDGEGHVRQTQYF.

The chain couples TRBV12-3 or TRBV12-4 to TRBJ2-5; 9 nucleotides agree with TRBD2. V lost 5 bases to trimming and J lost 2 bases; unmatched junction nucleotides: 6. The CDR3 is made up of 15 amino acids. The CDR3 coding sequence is TGTGCCAGCAGTCCCCGGGCGGGGGGGCAAGAGACCCAGTACTTC. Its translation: CASSPRAGGQETQYF.

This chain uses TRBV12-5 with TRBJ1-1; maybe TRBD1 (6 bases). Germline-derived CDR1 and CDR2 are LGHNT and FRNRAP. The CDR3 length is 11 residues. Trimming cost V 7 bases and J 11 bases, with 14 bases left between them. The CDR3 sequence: CASDLQGRAFF. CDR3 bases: TGTGCTAGTGACCTACAGGGTCGGGCTTTCTTT.

CDR3 amino acids: CASGQGEAGTEAFF. The CDR3 DNA sequence: TGCGCCAGCGGACAGGGGGAGGCTGGCACTGAAGCTTTCTTT. The chain uses TRBV4-3 and TRBJ1-1; TRBD1 matches 10 bases. This CDR3 is built from 14 residues. Germline values: CDR1 LGHNA, CDR2 YSLEER. Trimming cost V 8 bases and J 4 bases; bases outside gene matches: 7.

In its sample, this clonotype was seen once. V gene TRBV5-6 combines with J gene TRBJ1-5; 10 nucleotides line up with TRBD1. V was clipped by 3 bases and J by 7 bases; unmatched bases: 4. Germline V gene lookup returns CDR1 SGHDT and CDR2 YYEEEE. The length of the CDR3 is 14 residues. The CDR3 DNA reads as TGTGCCAGCAGCTCGGGACAGGGGAAGCAGCCCCAGCATTTT. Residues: CASSSGQGKQPQHF.

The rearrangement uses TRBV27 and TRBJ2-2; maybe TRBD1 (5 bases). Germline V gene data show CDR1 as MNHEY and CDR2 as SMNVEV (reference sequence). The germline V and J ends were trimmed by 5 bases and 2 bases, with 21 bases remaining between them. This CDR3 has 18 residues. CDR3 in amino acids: CASSIFLGSGINTGELFF. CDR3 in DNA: TGTGCCAGCAGTATTTTCCTCGGCTCAGGGATTAACACCGGGGAGCTGTTTTTT.

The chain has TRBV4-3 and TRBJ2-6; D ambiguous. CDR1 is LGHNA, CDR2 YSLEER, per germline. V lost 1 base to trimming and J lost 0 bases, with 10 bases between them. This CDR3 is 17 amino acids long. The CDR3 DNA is TGCGCCAGCAGCCAAGGGGTGCGGTCCTCTGGGGCCAACGTCCTGACTTTC. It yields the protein CASSQGVRSSGANVLTF.

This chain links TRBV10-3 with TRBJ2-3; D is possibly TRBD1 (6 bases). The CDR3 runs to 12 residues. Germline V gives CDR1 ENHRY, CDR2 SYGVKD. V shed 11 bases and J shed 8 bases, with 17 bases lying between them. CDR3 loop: CAAQGLDVTQYF. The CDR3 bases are TGTGCCGCCCAGGGGCTCGATGTTACGCAGTATTTT.

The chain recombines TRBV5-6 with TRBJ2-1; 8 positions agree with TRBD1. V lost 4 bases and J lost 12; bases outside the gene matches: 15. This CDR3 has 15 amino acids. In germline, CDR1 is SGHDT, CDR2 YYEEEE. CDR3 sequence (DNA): TGTGCCAGCAGCCTATCTACTGGGACAGGTAATCCGCAGTTCTTC. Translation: CASSLSTGTGNPQFF.

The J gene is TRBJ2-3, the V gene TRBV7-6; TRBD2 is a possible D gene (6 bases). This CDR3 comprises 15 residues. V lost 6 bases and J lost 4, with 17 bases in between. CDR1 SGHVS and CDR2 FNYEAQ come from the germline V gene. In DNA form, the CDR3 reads TGTGCCAGCAGGGGAGGCGGGACCCCACCAGATACGCAGTATTTT. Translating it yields CASRGGGTPPDTQYF.

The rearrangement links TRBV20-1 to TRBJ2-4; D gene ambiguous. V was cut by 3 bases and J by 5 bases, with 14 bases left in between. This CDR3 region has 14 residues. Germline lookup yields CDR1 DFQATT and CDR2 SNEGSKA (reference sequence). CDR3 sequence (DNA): TGCAGTGCTAGTGTCCAGTCAGACGAAAACATTCAGTACTTC. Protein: CSASVQSDENIQYF.

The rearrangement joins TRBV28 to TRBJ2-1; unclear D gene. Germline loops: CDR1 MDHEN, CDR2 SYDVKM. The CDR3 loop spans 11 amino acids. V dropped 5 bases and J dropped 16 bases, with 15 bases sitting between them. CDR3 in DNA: TGTGCCAGCAGTCCTAAGTGGCCCCTTTTCTTC. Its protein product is CASSPKWPLFF.